These 20 T cell receptor beta chains originate from one sample sequenced in a study of blood T cell repertoires in COVID-19. Profiled with immunoSEQ multiplex PCR; TCRdb holds only in-frame clones, not every one. The table has more than 200,000 clones, around nine tenths seen once; the top ten hold roughly 2.5%. Sequencing was performed on peripheral blood. All receptors derive from an older woman with acute or convalescent COVID-19.

This chain connects TRBV5-6 to TRBJ2-6; D is unclear. Deletions cut 2 bases from V and 2 bases from J, with 17 bases between. Looked up from germline, CDR1 is SGHDT and CDR2 is YYEEEE. CDR3 length: 18 amino acids. Here the CDR3 reads CASSFLSPGFAGANVLTF. Written as DNA, the CDR3 is TGTGCCAGCAGCTTTCTGTCCCCGGGTTTCGCTGGGGCCAACGTCCTGACTTTC.

The chain couples TRBV11-2 to TRBJ1-3; TRBD1 might be the D (6 bases). Germline V gene lookup returns CDR1 SGHAT and CDR2 FQNNGV. The CDR3 spans 14 residues. Trimming stripped 3 bases from V and 5 bases from J, with 11 bases between. CDR3 residues: CASSFAGDRNTIYF. DNA for the CDR3: TGTGCCAGCAGCTTTGCAGGGGATAGAAACACCATATATTTT. The full variable domain, rest sourced from reference TRBV11-2 and TRBJ1-3, is EAGVAQSPRYKIIEKRQSVAFWCNPISGHATLYWYQQILGQGPKLLIQFQNNGVVDDSQLPKDRFSAERLKGVDSTLKIQPAKLEDSAVYLCASSFAGDRNTIYFGEGSWLTVV.

With respect to this clone: Other nucleotide sequences in the sample specify the same CDR3. The chain has TRBV19 and TRBJ1-2; D is uncertain. The CDR3 totals 14 residues. Germline loops: CDR1 LNHDA, CDR2 SQIVND (reference sequence). The V end was cut by 1 base, the J end by 2 bases, with 8 bases between. DNA of the CDR3: TGTGCCAGTAGTATAGGTCGAGGGAACTATGGCTACACCTTC. Its translation: CASSIGRGNYGYTF.

The CDR3 nucleotides read TGTGCCAGCAGCGTAGAGGTCGGGGGGCAAGCTTTCTTT. Protein product: CASSVEVGGQAFF. The chain couples TRBV9 to TRBJ1-1, with D perhaps matching TRBD1 (6 bases). There are 13 residues in the CDR3. Germline CDR1 and CDR2: SGDLS and YYNGEE. V was pared by 0 bases and J by 9 bases, with 12 bases between.

Written as DNA, the CDR3 is TGTGCCAGCTCACCCGTGACAGGAGGGAACACTGAAGCTTTCTTT. Protein product: CASSPVTGGNTEAFF. This chain joins TRBV18 and TRBJ1-1, with D possibly matching TRBD1 (6 bases). V was shortened by 3 bases and J by 1 base, with 12 bases between the two germline ends. Germline CDR1 is KGHSH and CDR2 is LQKENI. The CDR3 sequence is 15 residues long.

The chain couples TRBV4-1 to TRBJ2-7; a possible D gene is TRBD1 (5 bases). The germline CDR1 and CDR2 sequences are MGHRA and YSYEKL. Deletions cut 2 bases from V and 2 bases from J, with 13 bases between. The CDR3 runs to 15 residues. DNA of the CDR3: TGCGCCAGCAGCCAACACCGGAACAGGACCTACGAGCAGTACTTC. Residues: CASSQHRNRTYEQYF.

Points on this clone: The same CDR3 also results from other DNA sequences found in this sample. J is TRBJ1-5 and V is TRBV19; D may be TRBD1 (6 bases). Trimming stripped 3 bases from V and 1 base from J, with 10 bases between. Germline V gives CDR1 LNHDA, CDR2 SQIVND (reference sequence). This CDR3 spans 15 amino acids. CDR3 sequence (DNA): TGTGCCAGTAGTATTGGACAGACAAGCAATCAGCCCCAGCATTTT. This translates into CASSIGQTSNQPQHF.

The chain links TRBV19 to TRBJ1-2; 8 nucleotides agree with TRBD1. CDR1 LNHDA and CDR2 SQIVND come from the germline V gene (reference sequence). With V trimmed by 7 bases and J by 1 base, 8 bases remained unmatched. There are 15 residues in the CDR3. The CDR3 sequence: CASKPDRENNYGYTF. CDR3 DNA sequence: TGTGCCAGTAAACCGGACAGGGAAAATAACTATGGCTACACCTTC. The entire variable domain, with the rest obtained from reference TRBV19 and TRBJ1-2, is as follows: DGGITQSPKYLFRKEGQNVTLSCEQNLNHDAMYWYRQDPGQGLRLIYYSQIVNDFQKGDIAEGYSVSREKKESFPLTVTSAQKNPTAFYLCASKPDRENNYGYTFGSGTRLTVV.

The chain carries TRBV5-6 and TRBJ2-3; 9 nucleotides match TRBD2. Trimming at V came to 1 base and at J to 1 base, leaving 4 bases not matched to a gene. Looked up from germline, CDR1 is SGHDT and CDR2 is YYEEEE. There are 16 residues in the CDR3. DNA of the CDR3: TGTGCCAGCAGCTTGCCCTTAGCGGGGGGCACAGATACGCAGTATTTT. It codes for CASSLPLAGGTDTQYF.

The rearrangement links TRBV6-2 or TRBV6-3 to TRBJ2-1; 12 bases agree with TRBD2. The trim removed 2 bases at V and 2 bases at J, leaving 7 bases unmatched. This CDR3 region has 18 residues. CDR1 is MNHEY, CDR2 SVGEGT, per germline. The CDR3 DNA is TGTGCCAGCAGTTACCCTGGACTAGCGGGGACCCCCTACAATGAGCAGTTCTTC. This gives the protein CASSYPGLAGTPYNEQFF.

The chain recombines TRBV19 with TRBJ2-3, with 9 bases that match TRBD1. Germline V CDR1 and CDR2: LNHDA, SQIVND (reference sequence). This CDR3 is 15 amino acids long. J gave up 3 bases and V 3 bases, and 4 bases lay outside the gene matches. The CDR3 protein is CASSISTGGTDTQYF. The CDR3 DNA reads as TGTGCCAGTAGTATTTCGACAGGGGGAACAGATACGCAGTATTTT.

The rearrangement joins TRBV10-3 to TRBJ2-6; perhaps TRBD1 as D (6 bases). Trimming pared 9 bases from V and 2 bases from J, leaving 14 bases between. Germline CDR1 and CDR2: ENHRY and SYGVKD. This CDR3 comprises 15 residues. The CDR3 is CAICAGVPGANVLTF. DNA for the CDR3: TGTGCCATTTGCGCAGGGGTGCCTGGGGCCAACGTCCTGACTTTC.

This clone came up once. This chain uses TRBV7-9 with TRBJ2-7; no definite D call. V dropped 4 bases and J dropped 4 bases, with 14 bases sitting between them. In germline, CDR1 is SEHNR, CDR2 FQNEAQ (reference sequence). The CDR3 has 14 amino acids. Here the CDR3 reads CASSWSGGVYEQYF. CDR3 nucleotides: TGTGCCAGCAGCTGGTCTGGCGGAGTTTACGAGCAGTACTTC.

This sequence joins TRBV5-4 and TRBJ2-1, with 11 bases matching TRBD2. There are 19 residues in the CDR3. J lost 4 bases, V lost 0 bases, and 12 bases had no gene match. Looked up from germline, CDR1 is SGHNT and CDR2 is YYREEE (reference sequence). CDR3 amino acids: CASSLGVTSGITPYNEQFF. Written as DNA, the CDR3 is TGTGCCAGCAGCTTGGGGGTGACTAGCGGGATTACCCCTTACAATGAGCAGTTCTTC.

The chain recombines TRBV18 with TRBJ1-5; D uncertain. In germline, CDR1 is KGHSH, CDR2 LQKENI. CDR3 size: 12 residues. Trimming stripped 3 bases from V and 4 bases from J, with 4 bases between. The CDR3 nucleotides read TGTGCCAGCTCACCCGGGAATCAGCCCCAGCATTTT. This gives the protein CASSPGNQPQHF.

The genes are TRBV5-6 and TRBJ1-6; possible D gene TRBD1, 5 bases. The CDR3 is made up of 16 amino acids. Germline CDR1 is SGHDT and CDR2 is YYEEEE. V gave up 4 bases and J gave up 0 bases, with 11 bases separating them. CDR3: CASSRGQSSYNSPLHF. The CDR3 coding sequence is TGTGCCAGCAGCCGAGGACAAAGCTCCTATAATTCACCCCTCCACTTT.

The chain is built from TRBV12-3 or TRBV12-4 and TRBJ2-7; D remains ambiguous. Trimming left V 6 bases short and J 2 bases short, with 8 bases between. There are 12 residues in the CDR3. The CDR3 DNA follows: TGTGCCAGCAGGAGAGCTACCTACGAGCAGTACTTC. Protein: CASRRATYEQYF.

The CDR3, as DNA: TGTGCCAGCAGCAGGGACAATATCCCTACCAATCAGCCCCAGCATTTT. Translated: CASSRDNIPTNQPQHF. This chain joins TRBV21-1 and TRBJ1-5; the DNA was not compared with TRBD1, the D call given in the table. TRBV21-1 is a pseudogene locus. This CDR3 contains 16 residues.

The rearrangement joins TRBV9 to TRBJ1-3, with a tentative D call TRBD1 (5 bases). CDR3 length: 17 residues. Trimming stripped 0 bases from V and 0 bases from J, with 13 bases between. The germline gives CDR1 SGDLS, CDR2 YYNGEE. The CDR3 sequence is CASSVATGGVSGNTIYF. CDR3 nucleotide sequence: TGTGCCAGCAGCGTAGCTACGGGGGGGGTCTCTGGAAACACCATATATTTT.

This clone was detected a few times. This chain uses TRBV3-1 (or the pseudogene TRBV3-2) with TRBJ1-4; the D is unclear. Germline V gene lookup returns CDR1 LGHDT and CDR2 YNNKEL (reference sequence). CDR3 size: 15 residues. The V end lost 3 bases, the J end lost 7 bases, and 15 bases lay between the germline ends. CDR3 in DNA: TGTGCCAGCAGCCATCCCCGGGGTTATACTGAAAAACTGTTTTTT. Translation: CASSHPRGYTEKLFF.